This TCR beta chain was profiled in a study of identical twins. Study results and caveats: Cord blood's abundant beta clonotypes had fewer insertions, unlike memory repertoires.

This clonotype was seen only a few times. Its cognate antigen is unknown. All donors were healthy, and all were Caucasian. Template switching added a universal primer site, and cDNA bore unique molecular identifiers. TCRdb redid the calling of the 5' RACE reads with MiXCR, one entry per CDR3 protein. Among 400,000 to 500,000 distinct CDR3 sequences listed, roughly an eighth were seen once. The CDR3 covers 16 residues. V was pared by 1 base and J by 4 bases, with 6 bases of the junction left unmatched. This sample also belongs to another study, concerning yellow fever vaccine responses in identical twins.

The source is a woman aged 18-30 years in good health. V is TRBV5-7 and J is TRBJ2-2; 8 bases match TRBD2. TRBV5-7 is placed among ORFs of uncertain function. Sequenced material: CD4+ T cells sorted from blood. The CDR3 DNA reads TGTGCCAGCAGCTTGAAAGGACTAGCAGGCACCGGGGAGCTGTTTTTT. Amino acid sequence: CASSLKGLAGTGELFF.